The present T cell receptor (beta chain) was sequenced within a study of regulatory T cells in long-lasting Graves disease. Points from the study as a whole: Persistent patients had a count of shared public clonotypes (under 3,000) that exceeded that of new patients (966).

Time point denoted: persistent/refractory GD, antithyroid drugs over 5 years with positive TRAb. PBMC RNA was the source of the TCR library. The peripheral blood volume drawn was 7 to 10 milliliters, and it was collected into EDTA tubes. This clonotype was found many times. The antigen remains undetermined. HTBI primers from iRepertoire and Arm-PCR of CDR3 regions yielded the TCR beta libraries. TCRdb re-called the multiplex PCR reads through MiXCR, storing one row per CDR3 protein. The sample includes around 450,000 distinct CDR3 sequences, roughly a fifth seen only once; the top ten take roughly 7%. The specimen was peripheral blood mononuclear cells (PBMCs), collected when the disease was refractory, from a patient treated with antithyroid drugs. The sequence derives from a female donor with Graves disease.

The CDR3 reads CASSANGGGPYEQYF. The CDR3 bases are TGTGCCAGCAGTGCGAATGGGGGGGGACCTTACGAGCAGTACTTC. The chain has TRBV6-1 and TRBJ2-7; TRBD2 matches 7 bases. CDR3 length: 15 amino acids. Germline lookup yields CDR1 MNHNS and CDR2 SASEGT. The V gene end was trimmed by 4 bases and the J gene end by 4 bases; junction bases not matched to a gene: 10.